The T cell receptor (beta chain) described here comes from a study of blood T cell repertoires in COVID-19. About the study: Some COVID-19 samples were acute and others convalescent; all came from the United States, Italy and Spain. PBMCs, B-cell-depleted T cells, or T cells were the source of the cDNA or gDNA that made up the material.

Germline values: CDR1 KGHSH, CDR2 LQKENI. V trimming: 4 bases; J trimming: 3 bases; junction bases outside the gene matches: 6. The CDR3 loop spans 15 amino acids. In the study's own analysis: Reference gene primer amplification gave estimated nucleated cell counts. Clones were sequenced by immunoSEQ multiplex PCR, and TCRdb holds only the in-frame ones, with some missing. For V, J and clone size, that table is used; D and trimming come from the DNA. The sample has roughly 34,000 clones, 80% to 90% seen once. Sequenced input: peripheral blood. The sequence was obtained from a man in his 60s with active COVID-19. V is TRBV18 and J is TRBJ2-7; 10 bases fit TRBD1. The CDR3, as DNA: TGTGCCAGCTCACACGACCGGGACAGGGGCTACGAGCAGTACTTC. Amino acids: CASSHDRDRGYEQYF. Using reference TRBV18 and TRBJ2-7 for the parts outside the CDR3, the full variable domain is NAGVMQNPRHLVRRRGQEARLRCSPMKGHSHVYWYRQLPEEGLKFMVYLQKENIIDESGMPKERFSAEFPKEGPSILRIQQVVRGDSAAYFCASSHDRDRGYEQYFGPGTRLTVT.